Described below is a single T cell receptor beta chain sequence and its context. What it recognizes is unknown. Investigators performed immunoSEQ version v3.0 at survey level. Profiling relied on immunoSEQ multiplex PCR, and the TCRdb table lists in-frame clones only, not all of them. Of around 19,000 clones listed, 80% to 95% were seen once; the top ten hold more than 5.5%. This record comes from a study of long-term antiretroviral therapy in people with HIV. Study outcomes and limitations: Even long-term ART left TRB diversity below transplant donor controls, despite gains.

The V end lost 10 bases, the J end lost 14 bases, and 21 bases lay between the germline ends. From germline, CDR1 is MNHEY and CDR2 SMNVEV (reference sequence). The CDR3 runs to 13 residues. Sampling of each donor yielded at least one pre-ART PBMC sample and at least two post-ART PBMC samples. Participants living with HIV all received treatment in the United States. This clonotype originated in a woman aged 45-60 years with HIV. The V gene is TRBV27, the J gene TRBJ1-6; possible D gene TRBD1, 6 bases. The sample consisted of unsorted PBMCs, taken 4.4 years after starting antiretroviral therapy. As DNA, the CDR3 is TGTGCCACCCGGCGAGGGGGAAAGGACACCCTCCACTTT. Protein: CATRRGGKDTLHF.